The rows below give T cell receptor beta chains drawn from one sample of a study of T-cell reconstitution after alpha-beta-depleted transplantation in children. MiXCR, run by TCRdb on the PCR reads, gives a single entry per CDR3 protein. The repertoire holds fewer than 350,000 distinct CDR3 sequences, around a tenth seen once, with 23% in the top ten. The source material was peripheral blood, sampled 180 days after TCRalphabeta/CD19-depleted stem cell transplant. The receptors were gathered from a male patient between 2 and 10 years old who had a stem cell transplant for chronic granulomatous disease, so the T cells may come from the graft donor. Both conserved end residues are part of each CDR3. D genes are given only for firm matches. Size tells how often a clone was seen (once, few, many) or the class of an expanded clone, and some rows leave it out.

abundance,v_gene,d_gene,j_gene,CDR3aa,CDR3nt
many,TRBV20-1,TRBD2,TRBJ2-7,CSARVAGRRYHEQYF,TGCAGTGCTAGAGTTGCCGGGAGGAGGTATCACGAGCAGTACTTC
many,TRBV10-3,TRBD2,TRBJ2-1,CAIGGGNEQFF,TGTGCCATCGGCGGGGGCAATGAGCAGTTCTTC
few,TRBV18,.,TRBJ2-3,CASSPRRASTDTQYF,TGTGCCAGCTCACCACGCCGAGCTAGCACAGATACGCAGTATTTT
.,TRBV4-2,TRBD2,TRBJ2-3,CASSQVLLTSGRTDTQYF,TGTGCCAGCAGCCAAGTCCTCCTGACTAGCGGACGCACAGATACGCAGTATTTT
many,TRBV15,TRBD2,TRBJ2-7,CATSTSGKHNYEQYF,TGTGCCACCAGCACTAGCGGGAAACATAACTACGAGCAGTACTTC
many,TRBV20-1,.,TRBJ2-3,CSARDRGGVRDTQYF,TGCAGTGCTAGAGATCGAGGCGGGGTTAGAGATACGCAGTATTTT
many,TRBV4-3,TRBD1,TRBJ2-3,CASSQGTGANTDTQYF,TGCGCCAGCAGCCAAGGAACAGGGGCCAACACAGATACGCAGTATTTT
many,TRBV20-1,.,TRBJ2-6,CSARDQASGANVLTF,TGCAGTGCTAGAGATCAAGCCTCTGGGGCCAACGTCCTGACTTTC
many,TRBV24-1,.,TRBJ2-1,CATRDPDNEQFF,TGTGCCACCCGGGACCCCGACAATGAGCAGTTCTTC
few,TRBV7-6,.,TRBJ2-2,CASSLSRPGTGELFF,TGTGCCAGCAGCTTATCCCGGCCGGGGACCGGGGAGCTGTTTTTT
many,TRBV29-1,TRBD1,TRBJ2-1,CSVIGTASYNEQFF,TGCAGCGTTATCGGGACAGCATCCTACAATGAGCAGTTCTTC
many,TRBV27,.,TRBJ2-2,CASGGRGNTGELFF,TGTGCCAGCGGAGGCCGGGGGAACACCGGGGAGCTGTTTTTT
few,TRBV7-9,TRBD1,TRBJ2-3,CASSLAVRGQDTQYF,TGTGCCAGCAGCTTAGCGGTCAGGGGGCAAGATACGCAGTATTTT
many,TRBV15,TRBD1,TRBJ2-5,CATSGQVLETQYF,TGTGCCACCAGCGGACAGGTCCTGGAGACCCAGTACTTC
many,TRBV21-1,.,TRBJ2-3,CASSTAQRTSPDTQYF,TGTGCCAGCAGCACCGCTCAAAGGACCAGTCCAGATACGCAGTATTTT
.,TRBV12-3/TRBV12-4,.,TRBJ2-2,CDSSVITGELFF,TGTGACAGCAGCGTGATCACCGGGGAGCTGTTTTTT
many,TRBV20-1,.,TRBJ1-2,CSAREGAQANYGYTF,TGCAGTGCTAGAGAGGGGGCCCAAGCTAACTATGGCTACACCTTC
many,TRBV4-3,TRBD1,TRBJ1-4,CASSQTGATNEKLFF,TGCGCCAGCAGCCAAACAGGGGCAACTAATGAAAAACTGTTTTTT
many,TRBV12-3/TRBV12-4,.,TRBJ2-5,CASTPDGGTQYF,TGTGCCAGCACCCCGGACGGTGGGACCCAGTACTTC
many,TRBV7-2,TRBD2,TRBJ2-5,CASSWTGTSGQETQYF,TGTGCCAGCAGCTGGACCGGGACTAGCGGGCAAGAGACCCAGTACTTC
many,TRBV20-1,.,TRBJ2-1,CSAPPGNEQFF,TGCAGTGCTCCTCCCGGGAATGAGCAGTTCTTC
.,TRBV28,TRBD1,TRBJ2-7,CASTITGTGRHEQYF,TGTGCCAGCACCATAACCGGGACAGGGCGTCACGAGCAGTACTTC
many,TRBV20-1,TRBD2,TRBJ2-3,CSASWREGGDTQYF,TGCAGTGCTAGTTGGCGGGAGGGTGGAGATACGCAGTATTTT
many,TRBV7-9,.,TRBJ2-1,CASSLIGRSYNEQFF,TGTGCCAGCAGCTTAATAGGGAGGTCCTACAATGAGCAGTTCTTC
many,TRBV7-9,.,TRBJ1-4,CASSLTRQGKGEKLFF,TGTGCCAGCAGCTTAACTCGTCAGGGGAAGGGTGAAAAACTGTTTTTT
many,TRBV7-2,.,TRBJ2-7,CASSLDPGGPYEQYF,TGTGCCAGCAGCTTAGATCCAGGGGGGCCCTACGAGCAGTACTTC
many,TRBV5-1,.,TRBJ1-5,CASSPGGQSNQPQHF,TGCGCCAGCAGCCCCGGAGGACAAAGCAATCAGCCCCAGCATTTT
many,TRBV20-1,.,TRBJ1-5,CSARDSWTDNYNQPQHF,TGCAGTGCTAGAGATTCGTGGACAGACAATTACAATCAGCCCCAGCATTTT
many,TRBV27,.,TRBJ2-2,CASGMTLGTGELFF,TGTGCCAGCGGGATGACGTTAGGCACCGGGGAGCTGTTTTTT
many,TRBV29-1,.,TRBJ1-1,CSVEDRLKGTEAFF,TGCAGCGTTGAAGATCGTCTGAAGGGCACTGAAGCTTTCTTT
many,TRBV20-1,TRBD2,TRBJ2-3,CSAQAGGPTDTQYF,TGCAGTGCCCAAGCGGGAGGGCCCACAGATACGCAGTATTTT
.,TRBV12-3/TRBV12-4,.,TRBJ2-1,CASSLLVQLSSYNEQFF,TGTGCCAGCAGTTTATTGGTCCAGTTGAGCTCCTACAATGAGCAGTTCTTC
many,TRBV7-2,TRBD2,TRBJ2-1,CASSPRTSGSYNEQFF,TGTGCCAGCAGCCCCCGGACTAGCGGCTCCTACAATGAGCAGTTCTTC
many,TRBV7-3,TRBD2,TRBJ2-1,CASSLAPGLYNEQFF,TGTGCCAGCAGCTTAGCCCCGGGACTATACAATGAGCAGTTCTTC
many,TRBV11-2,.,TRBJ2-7,CASSLDPGRIYEQYF,TGTGCCAGCAGCTTAGATCCGGGACGGATATACGAGCAGTACTTC
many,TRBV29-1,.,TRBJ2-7,CSTRDQYEQYF,TGCAGCACCCGAGATCAATACGAGCAGTACTTC
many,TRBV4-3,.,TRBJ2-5,CASSLFPRGAETQYF,TGCGCCAGCAGCCTTTTTCCGCGTGGTGCGGAGACCCAGTACTTC